One and the same sample provided the 27 T cell receptor beta chains below, sequenced in a study of CD8 T cells in ankylosing spondylitis. In TCRdb, the 5' RACE reads were re-called with MiXCR into one record per CDR3 protein. The table lists 250,000 or so distinct CDR3 sequences, more than 20% of them singletons. Specimen: blood, either unsorted or a sorted T cell fraction (not recorded which). The receptors shown here come from a male donor with ankylosing spondylitis or in good health (not recorded which).

The CDR3 DNA is TGTGCCAGCAGTGCACTAGGGGGCGCATACGGGGAGCTGTTTTTT. Its translation is CASSALGGAYGELFF. The rearrangement joins TRBV2 to TRBJ2-2, with 7 bases identical to TRBD1. V lost 4 bases to trimming and J lost 7 bases; unmatched junction nucleotides: 9. The germline CDR1 and CDR2 sequences are SNHLY and FYNNEI. The CDR3 contains 15 residues.

This chain's CDR3 is CASSLRGIDTEAFF. CDR3 nucleotide sequence: TGTGCCAGCAGCTTACGGGGGATAGACACTGAAGCTTTCTTT. The chain employs TRBV5-6 and TRBJ1-1; weak D call: TRBD1 (5 bases). The ends were cut back, 2 bases at V and 3 bases at J, with 11 bases in the middle. The CDR3 extends over 14 amino acids. Germline loops: CDR1 SGHDT, CDR2 YYEEEE.

This chain joins TRBV20-1 and TRBJ2-5; D tentatively fits TRBD1 or TRBD2 (5 bases each). CDR1 and CDR2 from the germline V gene are DFQATT and SNEGSKA (reference sequence). The germline V and J ends were trimmed by 5 bases and 3 bases, with 13 bases remaining between them. The CDR3 covers 13 residues. For the CDR3, the DNA is TGCAGTGCTCATACTGGGACCGAAGAGACCCAGTACTTC. It is translated as CSAHTGTEETQYF.

This clonotype was counted only a few times. This chain connects TRBV6-1 to TRBJ2-1; weak D call: TRBD2 (6 bases). Germline V gene data show CDR1 as MNHNS and CDR2 as SASEGT. V was trimmed by 6 bases and J by 0 bases, leaving 15 bases between them. The CDR3 has 16 amino acids. The CDR3, as DNA: TGTGCCAGCAGCCCCATCGCGGGGAGCTCCTACAATGAGCAGTTCTTC. Translated, it gives CASSPIAGSSYNEQFF.

This chain links TRBV12-3 or TRBV12-4 with TRBJ2-3, with 8 bases identical to TRBD2. This CDR3 region has 16 residues. J lost 1 base, V lost 7 bases, and 10 bases had no gene match. The CDR3 here is CASTSVRGGRTDTQYF. As DNA, the CDR3 is TGTGCCAGCACCTCAGTTCGGGGGGGTCGCACAGATACGCAGTATTTT.

The chain links TRBV29-1 to TRBJ2-7; the D gene could be TRBD1 or TRBD2 (5 bases each). This CDR3 region has 11 residues. V shed 7 bases and J shed 7 bases, with 14 bases lying between them. Looked up from germline, CDR1 is SQVTM and CDR2 is ANQGSEA. The CDR3 protein is CSAQGAREQYF. CDR3 bases: TGCAGCGCCCAGGGAGCGAGGGAGCAGTACTTC.

This clonotype was observed a few times. The V and J genes are TRBV6-1 and TRBJ2-7; D remains ambiguous. The CDR3 consists of 15 residues. V was pared by 0 bases and J by 1 base, with 10 bases between. Germline V gene lookup returns CDR1 MNHNS and CDR2 SASEGT. CDR3 amino acids: CASSEAVWQSYEQYF. The CDR3 nucleotides read TGTGCCAGCAGTGAAGCCGTGTGGCAGTCCTACGAGCAGTACTTC.

This clonotype has a handful of counts. The chain combines TRBV29-1 with TRBJ2-3; the D gene is possibly TRBD1 (5 bases). Deletions cut 7 bases from V and 2 bases from J, with 7 bases between. Per germline, CDR1 SQVTM and CDR2 ANQGSEA. The CDR3 sequence is 11 residues long. The CDR3 sequence is CSADTTDTQYF. The DNA for the CDR3 is TGCAGCGCGGACACCACAGATACGCAGTATTTT.

The chain couples TRBV15 to TRBJ2-1; 13 bases match TRBD2. Per the germline V gene, CDR1 is LNHNV and CDR2 is YYDKDF (reference sequence). Trimming removed 0 bases from V and 11 bases from J; junction bases left unmatched: 7. CDR3 length: 16 amino acids. In DNA form, the CDR3 reads TGTGCCACCAGCAGAGACGTTCGGACTAGCGGGGGCCAGCAGTTCTTC. Amino acid sequence: CATSRDVRTSGGQQFF.

The V and J genes are TRBV20-1 and TRBJ2-7, with 7 bases lining up with TRBD2. The J segment lost 0 bases and the V segment lost 1 base, leaving 6 bases of the junction unmatched. Germline V gene data show CDR1 as DFQATT and CDR2 as SNEGSKA (reference sequence). The CDR3 totals 15 residues. In nucleotides, the CDR3 is TGCAGTGCTAGAGGGGAGGGGTTAACCTCCTACGAGCAGTACTTC. This encodes CSARGEGLTSYEQYF.

V and J are TRBV6-5 and TRBJ2-3; tentative D call: TRBD2 (7 bases). This CDR3 has 15 amino acids. Trimming left V 2 bases short and J 0 bases short, with 9 bases between. In germline, CDR1 is MNHEY, CDR2 SVGAGI. The CDR3: CASSYRGASTDTQYF. The CDR3 coding sequence is TGTGCCAGCAGTTACCGGGGGGCTAGCACAGATACGCAGTATTTT.

This clonotype was counted only a few times. The V call is TRBV12-3 or TRBV12-4, the J call TRBJ1-5; D not resolved. The CDR3 has 13 amino acids. V was shortened by 3 bases and J by 2 bases, with 5 bases between the two germline ends. The CDR3 here is CASSLTRNQPQHF. The CDR3 bases are TGTGCCAGCAGTTTGACACGCAATCAGCCCCAGCATTTT.

The chain couples TRBV15 to TRBJ1-6; D perhaps matches TRBD1 (6 bases). Trimming took off 5 bases at V and 0 bases at J, with 17 bases between the two ends. CDR3 length: 18 residues. Germline values: CDR1 LNHNV, CDR2 YYDKDF (reference sequence). In DNA form, the CDR3 reads TGTGCCACCAGCCTGCTGACAGGCTTAAGCTCCTATAATTCACCCCTCCACTTT. It codes for CATSLLTGLSSYNSPLHF.

In this sample, this clonotype turned up a few times. This rearrangement joins TRBV4-2 to TRBJ2-5; weak D call: TRBD1 (5 bases). The CDR3 length is 19 residues. Germline V CDR1 and CDR2: LGHNA, YNFKEQ. Trimming stripped 0 bases from V and 3 bases from J, with 23 bases between. The CDR3 here is CASSQDHSQGTPFKETQYF. The CDR3 DNA sequence: TGTGCCAGCAGCCAAGATCATTCCCAGGGCACCCCTTTCAAAGAGACCCAGTACTTC.

The rearrangement joins TRBV20-1 to TRBJ2-5; maybe TRBD1 (6 bases). The CDR3 covers 15 residues. CDR1 is DFQATT, CDR2 SNEGSKA, per germline (reference sequence). V was shortened by 0 bases and J by 5 bases, with 16 bases between the two germline ends. The CDR3 loop reads CSARDNSQGRETQYF. DNA for the CDR3: TGCAGTGCTAGAGATAATTCGCAGGGGCGGGAGACCCAGTACTTC.

In this sample, this clonotype turned up once. The chain links TRBV12-3 or TRBV12-4 to TRBJ2-7; possibly TRBD1 for D (6 bases). This CDR3 comprises 14 residues. V dropped 4 bases and J dropped 3 bases, with 13 bases sitting between them. CDR3 loop: CASSSGVPLYEQYF. The CDR3, as DNA: TGTGCCAGCAGTTCAGGGGTACCCCTCTACGAGCAGTACTTC.

The chain joins TRBV20-1 to TRBJ2-3; D is tentatively TRBD1 or TRBD2 (6 bases each). This CDR3 has 16 amino acids. Germline CDR1 reads DFQATT; CDR2 reads SNEGSKA (reference sequence). This CDR3 is CRAGGGHTTSTDTQYF. In nucleotides, the CDR3 is TGCAGGGCCGGGGGCGGGCACACTACTAGCACAGATACGCAGTATTTT.

This clonotype has just a few counts. The CDR3 reads CASSESAGTYEQYF. CDR3 nucleotides: TGTGCCAGCAGTGAATCGGCAGGGACCTACGAGCAGTACTTC. The J gene is TRBJ2-7, the V gene TRBV25-1; TRBD1 is a possible D gene (5 bases). The germline gives CDR1 MGHDK, CDR2 SYGVNS. Trimming removed 1 base from V and 2 bases from J, with 9 bases in between. This CDR3 comprises 14 residues.

This chain uses TRBV20-1 with TRBJ2-1; 11 nucleotides match TRBD2. The V gene's germline CDR1 is DFQATT and CDR2 SNEGSKA (reference sequence). This CDR3 region has 13 residues. CDR3 sequence: CGFLAGGDNEQFF. As DNA, the CDR3 is TGCGGATTTCTAGCGGGGGGAGACAATGAGCAGTTCTTC.

This clonotype was seen a single time. This may be a read error: a much more frequent sequence differs by one nucleotide. J is TRBJ2-7 and V is TRBV10-3; 10 positions agree with TRBD1. CDR1 is ENHRY and CDR2 is SYGVKD in the germline V gene. The CDR3 runs to 14 residues. CDR3 bases: TGTGCCGTCAGTGAAAGGACAGGGGGCTACGAGCAGTACTTC. It yields the protein CAVSERTGGYEQYF.

The rearrangement joins TRBV10-3 to TRBJ1-4; D ambiguous. The CDR3 loop spans 11 amino acids. CDR1 ENHRY and CDR2 SYGVKD come from the germline V gene. Trimming pared 10 bases from V and 8 bases from J, leaving 11 bases between. The CDR3 DNA reads as TGTGCCAGCGCCCGGGAGGAAAAACTGTTTTTT. Amino acid sequence: CASAREEKLFF.

The V and J genes are TRBV20-1 and TRBJ2-3; possibly TRBD1 for D (6 bases). Germline V gives CDR1 DFQATT, CDR2 SNEGSKA (reference sequence). The CDR3 is 16 residues long. V was shortened by 2 bases and J by 2 bases, with 17 bases between the two germline ends. CDR3 protein: CSARRGRDKHTDTQYF. The CDR3 DNA sequence: TGCAGTGCTAGACGAGGCAGGGACAAACACACAGATACGCAGTATTTT.

The J gene is TRBJ2-7, the V gene TRBV5-1; the match to TRBD2 covers 13 bases. This CDR3 comprises 18 residues. The trim removed 0 bases at V and 0 bases at J, leaving 6 bases unmatched. The V gene's germline CDR1 is SGHRS and CDR2 YFSETQ. CDR3 sequence reads: CASSLAPGLAGPSYEQYF. For the CDR3, the DNA is TGCGCCAGCAGCTTGGCACCGGGACTAGCGGGGCCCTCCTACGAGCAGTACTTC.

This clonotype was seen ten or more times. A read error may produce the germline difference seen at one junction end. This chain joins TRBV20-1 and TRBJ2-1, with TRBD2 matching 7 bases. The length of the CDR3 is 13 residues. Germline V gene lookup returns CDR1 DFQATT and CDR2 SNEGSKA (reference sequence). For the CDR3, the DNA is TGCAGTTCTAGCGGCCCCGTCTACAATGAGCAGTTCTTC. Amino acids: CSSSGPVYNEQFF.

This clonotype was seen repeatedly, ten times or more. V gene TRBV29-1 combines with J gene TRBJ2-7; D gene uncertain. Germline assignment: CDR1 SQVTM and CDR2 ANQGSEA. V shed 6 bases and J shed 2 bases, with 14 bases lying between them. The CDR3 has 13 amino acids. CDR3 DNA sequence: TGCAGCGTCCAAGGCCAACTCACCTACGAGCAGTACTTC. Translation: CSVQGQLTYEQYF.

The V gene is TRBV20-1, the J gene TRBJ1-1; no firm D call. Trimming removed 0 bases from V and 7 bases from J, with 15 bases in between. Germline V CDR1 and CDR2: DFQATT, SNEGSKA (reference sequence). There are 14 residues in the CDR3. CDR3 region: CSARDRTGASEAFF. CDR3 DNA sequence: TGCAGTGCTAGAGATCGGACTGGCGCGAGTGAAGCTTTCTTT.

The chain has TRBV10-3 and TRBJ2-2; D is uncertain. There are 13 residues in the CDR3. With 8 bases removed from V and 3 bases from J, the gap between germline ends came to 10 bases. Germline V CDR1 and CDR2: ENHRY, SYGVKD. In DNA form, the CDR3 reads TGTGCCATCTCTCCAGGAGACACCGGGGAGCTGTTTTTT. This encodes CAISPGDTGELFF.